The sample holds one count of the clone carrying this T cell receptor (beta chain). Its target is unknown. This specimen belongs to a study of T cell responses to AZD1222 COVID-19 vaccine. Regarding the study as a whole: Just six people given AZD1222 tested seropositive at baseline.

Profiled with immunoSEQ multiplex PCR; TCRdb holds only in-frame clones, not every one. Here the sample spans roughly 120,000 clones, more than 80% being singletons. Germline CDR1 and CDR2: SGHTA and FQGNSA. V was clipped by 5 bases and J by 7 bases, with 14 bases between them. The CDR3 extends over 13 amino acids. Here the sequenced sample was peripheral blood, taken 28 days after the second AZD1222 dose. The genes are TRBV7-2 and TRBJ2-5; D perhaps matches TRBD2 (5 bases). This receptor was identified in an adult who received the AZD1222 COVID-19 vaccine. The CDR3 coding sequence is TGTGCCAGCAGCCCCGGGGAAGGACGGACCCAGTACTTC. As protein: CASSPGEGRTQYF.